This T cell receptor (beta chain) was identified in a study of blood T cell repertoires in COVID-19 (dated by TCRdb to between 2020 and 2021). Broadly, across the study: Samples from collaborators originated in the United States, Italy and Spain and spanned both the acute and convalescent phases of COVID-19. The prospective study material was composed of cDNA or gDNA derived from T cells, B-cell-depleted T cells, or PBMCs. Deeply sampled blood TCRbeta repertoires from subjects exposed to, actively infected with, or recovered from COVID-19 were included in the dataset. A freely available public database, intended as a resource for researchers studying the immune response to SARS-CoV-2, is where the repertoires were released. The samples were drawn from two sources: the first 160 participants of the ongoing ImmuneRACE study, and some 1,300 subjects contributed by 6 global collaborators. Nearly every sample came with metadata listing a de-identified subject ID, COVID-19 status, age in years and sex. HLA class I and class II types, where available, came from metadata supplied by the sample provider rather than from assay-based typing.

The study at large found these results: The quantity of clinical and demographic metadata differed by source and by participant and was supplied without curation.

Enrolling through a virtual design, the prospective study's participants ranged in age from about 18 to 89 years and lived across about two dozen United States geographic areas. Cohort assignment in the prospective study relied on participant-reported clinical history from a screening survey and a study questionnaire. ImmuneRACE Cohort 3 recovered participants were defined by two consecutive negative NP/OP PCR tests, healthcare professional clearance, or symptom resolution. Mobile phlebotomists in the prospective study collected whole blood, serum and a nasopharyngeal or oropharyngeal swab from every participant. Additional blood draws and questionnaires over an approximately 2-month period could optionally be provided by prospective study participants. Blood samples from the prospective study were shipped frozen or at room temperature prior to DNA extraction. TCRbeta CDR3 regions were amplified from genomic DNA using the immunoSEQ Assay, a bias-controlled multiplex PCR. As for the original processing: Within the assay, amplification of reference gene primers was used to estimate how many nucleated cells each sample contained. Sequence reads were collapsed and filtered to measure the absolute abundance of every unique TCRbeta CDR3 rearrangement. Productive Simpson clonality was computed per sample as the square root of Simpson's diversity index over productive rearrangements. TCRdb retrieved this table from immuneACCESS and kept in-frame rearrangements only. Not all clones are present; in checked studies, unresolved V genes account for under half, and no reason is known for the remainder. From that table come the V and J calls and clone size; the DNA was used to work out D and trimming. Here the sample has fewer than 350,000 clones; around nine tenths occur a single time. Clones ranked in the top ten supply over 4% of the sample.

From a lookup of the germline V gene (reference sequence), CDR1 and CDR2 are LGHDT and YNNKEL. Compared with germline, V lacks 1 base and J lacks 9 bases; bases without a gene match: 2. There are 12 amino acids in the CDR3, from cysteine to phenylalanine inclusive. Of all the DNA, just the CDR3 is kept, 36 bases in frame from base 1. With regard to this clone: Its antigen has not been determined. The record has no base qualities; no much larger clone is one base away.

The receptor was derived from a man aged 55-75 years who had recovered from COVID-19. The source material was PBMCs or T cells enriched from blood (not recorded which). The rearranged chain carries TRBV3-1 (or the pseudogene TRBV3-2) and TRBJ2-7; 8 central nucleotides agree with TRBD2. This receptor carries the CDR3 CASSQAGLAQYF. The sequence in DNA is TGTGCCAGCAGCCAAGCCGGACTAGCGCAGTACTTC.